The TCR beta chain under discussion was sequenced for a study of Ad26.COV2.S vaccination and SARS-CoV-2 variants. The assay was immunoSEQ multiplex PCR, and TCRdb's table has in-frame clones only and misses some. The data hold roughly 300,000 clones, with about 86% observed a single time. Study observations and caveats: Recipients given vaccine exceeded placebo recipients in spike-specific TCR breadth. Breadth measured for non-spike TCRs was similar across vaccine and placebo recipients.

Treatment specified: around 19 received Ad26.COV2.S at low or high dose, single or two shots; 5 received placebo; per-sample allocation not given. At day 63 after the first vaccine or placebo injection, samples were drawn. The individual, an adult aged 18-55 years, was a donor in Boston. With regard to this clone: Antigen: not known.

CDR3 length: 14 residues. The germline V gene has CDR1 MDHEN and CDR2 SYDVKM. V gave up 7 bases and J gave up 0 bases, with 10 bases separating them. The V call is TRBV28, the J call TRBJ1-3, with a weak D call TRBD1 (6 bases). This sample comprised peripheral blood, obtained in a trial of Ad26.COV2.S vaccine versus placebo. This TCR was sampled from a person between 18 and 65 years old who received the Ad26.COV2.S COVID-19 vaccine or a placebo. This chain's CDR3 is CASTRGGSGNTIYF. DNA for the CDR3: TGTGCCAGCACCCGAGGGGGCTCTGGAAACACCATATATTTT.